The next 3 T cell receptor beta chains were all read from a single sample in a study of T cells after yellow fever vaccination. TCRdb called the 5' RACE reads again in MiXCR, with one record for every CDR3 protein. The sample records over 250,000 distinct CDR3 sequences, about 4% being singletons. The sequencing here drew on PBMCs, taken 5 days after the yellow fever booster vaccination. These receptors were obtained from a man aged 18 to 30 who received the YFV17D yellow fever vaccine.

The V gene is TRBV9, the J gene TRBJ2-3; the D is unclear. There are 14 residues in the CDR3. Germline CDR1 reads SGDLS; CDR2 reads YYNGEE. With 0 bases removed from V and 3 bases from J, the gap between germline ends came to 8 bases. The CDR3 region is CASSVGAETDTQYF. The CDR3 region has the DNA TGTGCCAGCAGCGTAGGGGCCGAGACAGATACGCAGTATTTT. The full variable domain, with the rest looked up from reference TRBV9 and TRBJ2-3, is DSGVTQTPKHLITATGQRVTLRCSPRSGDLSVYWYQQSLDQGLQFLIQYYNGEERAKGNILERFSAQQFPDLHSELNLSSLELGDSALYFCASSVGAETDTQYFGPGTRLTVL.

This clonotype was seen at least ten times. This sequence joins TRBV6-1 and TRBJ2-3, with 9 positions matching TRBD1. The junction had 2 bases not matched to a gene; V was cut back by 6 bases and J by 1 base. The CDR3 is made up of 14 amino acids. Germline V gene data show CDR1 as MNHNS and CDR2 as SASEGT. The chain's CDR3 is CASRRDRGTDTQYF. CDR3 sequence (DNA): TGTGCCAGCAGGAGGGACAGGGGCACAGATACGCAGTATTTT.

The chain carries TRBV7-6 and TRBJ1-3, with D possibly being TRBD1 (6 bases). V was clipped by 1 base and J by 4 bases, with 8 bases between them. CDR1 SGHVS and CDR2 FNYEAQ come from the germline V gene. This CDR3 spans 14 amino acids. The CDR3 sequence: CASSLGQAGNTIYF. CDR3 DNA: TGTGCCAGCAGCTTAGGACAGGCCGGAAACACCATATATTTT.